The entry below describes one TCR beta chain. Its matching antigen is unknown. The sample comes from a study of CD8+CD57+ T cells in acquired aplastic anemia. About the research overall: When averaged, DNA from sorted CD4+ and CD8+ cells came to approximately 3.2 ug. For CD4+ cells, healthy donors had an average of roughly 11 million reads.

Study results and caveats: CD8+ Simpson's diversity showed no significant patient-control difference. Patients and controls had in common 25 to 35 CD8+ CDR3 sequences.

Genomic DNA constituted the template upon which TCR beta VDJ and CDR3 profiling was performed. One entry per CDR3 protein results from TCRdb running MiXCR on the reads. The sample lists 35,000 to 45,000 distinct CDR3 sequences, more than 75% occurring once. Trimming stripped 8 bases from V and 2 bases from J, with 15 bases between. The CDR3 consists of 14 residues. Germline V lookup: CDR1 LNHDA, CDR2 SQIVND (reference sequence). The sequenced sample was sorted CD4+, CD8+, or CD8+CD57+ T cells (not recorded which) from PBMCs. V is TRBV19 and J is TRBJ2-5; the D gene could be TRBD1 or TRBD2 (6 bases each). The TCR sequence derives from a human donor in good health, serving as a control. The CDR3 region is CASATGGTQETQYF. Here the CDR3 DNA reads TGTGCCAGTGCGACCGGGGGCACACAAGAGACCCAGTACTTC.